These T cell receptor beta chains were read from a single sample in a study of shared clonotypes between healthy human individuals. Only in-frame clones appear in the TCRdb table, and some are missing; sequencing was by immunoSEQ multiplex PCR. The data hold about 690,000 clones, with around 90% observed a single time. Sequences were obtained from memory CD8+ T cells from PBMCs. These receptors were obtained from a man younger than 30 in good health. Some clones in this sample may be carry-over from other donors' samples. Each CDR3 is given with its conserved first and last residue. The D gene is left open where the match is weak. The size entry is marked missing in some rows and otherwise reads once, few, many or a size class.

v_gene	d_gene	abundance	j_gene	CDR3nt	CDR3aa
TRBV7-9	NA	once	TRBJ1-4	TGTGCCAGCAGCTTAGGCAGGGGAAACCCTGAAAAACTGTTTTTT	CASSLGRGNPEKLFF
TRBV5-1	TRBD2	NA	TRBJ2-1	TGCGCCAGCAGTCCCTCGAGAGCGGGAGACGTTGATGAGCAGTTCTTC	CASSPSRAGDVDEQFF
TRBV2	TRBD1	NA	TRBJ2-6	TGTGCCAGCAGTGAAGGACAGGGGACCAACGTCCTGACTTTC	CASSEGQGTNVLTF
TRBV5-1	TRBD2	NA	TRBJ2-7	TGCGCCAGCAGCTGGGCGGGGACTAGCGGGACCTACGAGCAGTACTTC	CASSWAGTSGTYEQYF
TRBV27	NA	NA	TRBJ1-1	TGTGCCAGCAGTTTAGTTAGGGCAGCCGAAGCTTTCTTT	CASSLVRAAEAFF
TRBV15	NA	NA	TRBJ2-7	TGTGCCACCAGCAGCGGGGGACGGGCAGATTACGAGCAGTACTTC	CATSSGGRADYEQYF
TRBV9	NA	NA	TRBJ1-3	TGTGCCAGCAGCGTACGGGGGATTGGTGGAAACACCATATATTTT	CASSVRGIGGNTIYF
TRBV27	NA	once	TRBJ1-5	TGTGCCAGCGGAGGGCTAAATAGCAATCAGCCCCAGCATTTT	CASGGLNSNQPQHF
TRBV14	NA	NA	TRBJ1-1	TGTGCCAGCAGCCAAGAACGTTCCCCTTGGGGCCCGGACACTGAAGCTTTCTTT	CASSQERSPWGPDTEAFF
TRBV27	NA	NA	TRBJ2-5	TGTGCCAGCAGTTTATCTCCGGGCCCCCAAGAGACCCAGTACTTC	CASSLSPGPQETQYF
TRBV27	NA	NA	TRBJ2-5	TGTGCCAGCAGCCCCTCCCAAGAGACCCAGTACTTC	CASSPSQETQYF
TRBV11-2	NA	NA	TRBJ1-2	TGTGCCAGCAGCTTAGGGGGCTCTGACTATGGCTACACCTTC	CASSLGGSDYGYTF
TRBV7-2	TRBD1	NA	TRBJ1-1	TGTGCCAGCAGCCGGAGGGGGACAGGGGGCTTAGACACTGAAGCTTTCTTT	CASSRRGTGGLDTEAFF
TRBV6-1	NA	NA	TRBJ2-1	TGTGCCAGCAGTGAGGGCTTTGGTGAGCAGTTCTTC	CASSEGFGEQFF
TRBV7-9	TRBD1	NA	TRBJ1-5	TGTGCCAGCAGCCCGGGGACAGGGAGAGAGCCCCAGCATTTT	CASSPGTGREPQHF
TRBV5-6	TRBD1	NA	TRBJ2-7	TGTGCCAGCAGCCGCCCGGGACCCCAGGGGGAATCCTACGAGCAGTACTTC	CASSRPGPQGESYEQYF
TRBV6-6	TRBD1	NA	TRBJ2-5	TGTGCCAGCAGCTACAGGACAGGGGCTCAAGAGACCCAGTACTTC	CASSYRTGAQETQYF
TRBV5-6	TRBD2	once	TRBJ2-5	TGTGCCAGCAGCTTGGGGCTAGCGGGAGTTCACGGGGAGACCCAGTACTTC	CASSLGLAGVHGETQYF
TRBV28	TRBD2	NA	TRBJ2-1	TGTGCCAGCAGTTTAGCCGGGACTAGCTTTAATGAGCAGTTCTTC	CASSLAGTSFNEQFF
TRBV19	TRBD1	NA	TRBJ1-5	TGTGCCAGTAGTGAGGGGACAGGGGGACAGCCCCAGCATTTT	CASSEGTGGQPQHF
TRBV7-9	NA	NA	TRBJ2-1	TGTGCCAGCAGCTTAGATTTAGATGAGCAGTTCTTC	CASSLDLDEQFF
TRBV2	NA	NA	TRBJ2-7	TGTGCCAGCAGCGACGGCAAGCGCGAGATGGGGGAGCAGTACTTC	CASSDGKREMGEQYF
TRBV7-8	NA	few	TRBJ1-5	TGTGCCAGCAGCTTCCTAACAGGGTCGGGTCAGCCCCAGCATTTT	CASSFLTGSGQPQHF
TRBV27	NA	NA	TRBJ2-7	TGTGCCAGCAGTTTTGGGTTCTCCTACGAGCAGTACTTC	CASSFGFSYEQYF
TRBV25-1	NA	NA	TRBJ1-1	TGTGCCAGCAGATGGGGGCAGGGAGTGGCCACTGAAGCTTTCTTT	CASRWGQGVATEAFF
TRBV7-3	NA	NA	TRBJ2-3	TGTGCCAGCAGCGGCTCCACAGATACGCAGTATTTT	CASSGSTDTQYF
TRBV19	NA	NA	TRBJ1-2	TGTGCCAGTAGTACAGGGGATGGGGACTATGGCTACACCTTC	CASSTGDGDYGYTF
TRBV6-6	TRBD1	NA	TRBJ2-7	TGTGCCAGCAGTTACGAACCGGGACAGCCCTACGAGCAGTACTTC	CASSYEPGQPYEQYF
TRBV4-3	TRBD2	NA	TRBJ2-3	TGCGCCAGCAGCCAAGACTCGGGAGGGAGCACAGATACGCAGTATTTT	CASSQDSGGSTDTQYF
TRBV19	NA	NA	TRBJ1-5	TGTGCCAGTAGTATTTGGGTTGCGGACATCAATCAGCCCCAGCATTTT	CASSIWVADINQPQHF
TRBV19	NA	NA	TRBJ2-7	TGTGCCAGTAGTAGGGGGGACGGCGGACTGGGAATCTACGAGCAGTACTTC	CASSRGDGGLGIYEQYF
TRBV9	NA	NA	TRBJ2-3	TGTGCCAGCAGCGTAGGGGAACCGGGGCGCCCAGATACGCAGTATTTT	CASSVGEPGRPDTQYF
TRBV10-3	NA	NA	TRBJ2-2	TGTGCCATCAGGGAACAGGTTGGGTGGGACACCGGGGAGCTGTTTTTT	CAIREQVGWDTGELFF